In this sample, the clone carrying this TCR beta chain turned up a few times. The antigen is not known. Germline-derived CDR1 and CDR2 are SGHTA and FQGNSA. With V trimmed by 5 bases and J by 2 bases, 4 bases remained unmatched. The length of the CDR3 is 14 residues. The data stem from a study of T-cell reconstitution after alpha-beta-depleted transplantation in children. Whole-study results and caveats: T cells produced anew were the main source of T-cell counts and diversity one year after transplant. Some patients showed high day-60 TCRbeta diversity, which derived from surviving recipient T cells and thymic progenitors. As was reported, about two months after transplant, alpha-beta T cells came from several hundred expanded graft clones.

Unique molecular identifiers were incorporated when the TCRbeta library was constructed. TCRdb passed the PCR reads through MiXCR, listing each CDR3 protein once. The repertoire holds about 300,000 distinct CDR3 sequences, roughly 7.8% seen once, with approximately 9.6% in the top ten. This specimen consisted of peripheral blood, obtained 360 days after TCRalphabeta/CD19-depleted stem cell transplant. V is TRBV7-2 and J is TRBJ2-3; 7 bases match TRBD1. The clonotype comes from a female patient between 2 and 15 years old who had a stem cell transplant for Fanconi anemia, so the T cells may come from the graft donor. The DNA of the CDR3 is TGTGCCAGCAGCCGGGACAGTGCCACAGATACGCAGTATTTT. Protein product: CASSRDSATDTQYF.